One sample yielded the 21 T cell receptor beta chains listed below, sequenced in a study of blood T cell repertoires in COVID-19. Method: immunoSEQ multiplex PCR; TCRdb's copy keeps in-frame clones and lacks some. The sample lists approximately 100,000 clones; approximately 84% were seen once. Sample: peripheral blood. The receptors were sampled from a woman between 55 and 75 years old with acute or convalescent COVID-19.

This clone occurred a few times. This CDR3 is CASSLVAQKLFF. The CDR3 DNA reads as TGTGCCAGCAGTTTAGTAGCACAAAAACTGTTTTTT. The rearrangement links TRBV28 to TRBJ1-4; D not certain. CDR3 length: 12 residues. The V gene lost 2 bases and the J gene lost 9 bases, with 7 bases spanning the gap. CDR1 is MDHEN, CDR2 SYDVKM, per germline.

For this clone: No DNA is shown, since the ends of the CDR3 on it are uncertain; the CDR3 is the one TCRdb lists. The rearrangement links TRBV21-1 to TRBJ2-6; the D call in the table, TRBD1, was not verified against the DNA. TRBV21-1 is a known pseudogene. A total of 16 residues make up the CDR3, ends included. The CDR3 sequence: CARSGQFASGANVLTF.

The chain carries TRBV3-1 (or the pseudogene TRBV3-2) and TRBJ2-1; 13 bases align to TRBD2. The V gene end was trimmed by 3 bases and the J gene end by 2 bases; junction bases not matched to a gene: 13. Germline V gene data show CDR1 as LGHDT and CDR2 as YNNKEL (reference sequence). This CDR3 is built from 20 residues. CDR3 DNA: TGTGCCAGCAGCCATTCGGCGACTAGCGGGAGGCCAACCGCCTACAATGAGCAGTTCTTC. It specifies CASSHSATSGRPTAYNEQFF.

The gene calls are TRBV7-6 and TRBJ1-5; tentatively, D is TRBD1 (5 bases). V lost 1 base and J 2 bases, leaving 9 bases between the germline ends. Germline V lookup: CDR1 SGHVS, CDR2 FNYEAQ. CDR3 length: 15 amino acids. Here the CDR3 reads CASSLVGGGNQPQHF. The CDR3 region has the DNA TGTGCCAGCAGCTTAGTGGGAGGGGGCAATCAGCCCCAGCATTTT.

This clone was observed once. The chain is built from TRBV21-1 and TRBJ2-1; TRBD2, the table's D call, was not compared with the DNA. TRBV21-1 is assigned pseudogene status. The CDR3 has 19 amino acids. Here the CDR3 DNA reads TGTGCCAGCAGCAAACGCAGGACTAGCGGGAAGAGCTCCTACAATGAGCAGTTCTTC. This encodes CASSKRRTSGKSSYNEQFF.

The rearrangement joins TRBV12-5 to TRBJ2-3; D is perhaps TRBD1 (6 bases). Germline CDR1 is LGHNT and CDR2 is FRNRAP. V was trimmed by 6 bases and J by 4 bases, leaving 14 bases between them. This CDR3 contains 14 residues. The CDR3 region has the DNA TGTGCTAGTGGGATTACAGGGAGATCAGATACGCAGTATTTT. Amino acid sequence: CASGITGRSDTQYF.

The CDR3 reads CASSMDSYNEQFF. DNA for the CDR3: TGTGCCAGCAGCATGGACAGCTACAATGAGCAGTTCTTC. The V call is TRBV5-4, the J call TRBJ2-1, with a weak D call TRBD1 (6 bases). CDR3 size: 13 residues. Germline V gene sequence: CDR1 SGHNT, CDR2 YYREEE (reference sequence). V was cut by 4 bases and J by 3 bases, with 8 bases left in between.

J is TRBJ2-1 and V is TRBV27; 8 bases fit TRBD2. V lost 4 bases to trimming and J lost 0 bases; unmatched junction nucleotides: 5. Germline-derived CDR1 and CDR2 are MNHEY and SMNVEV (reference sequence). The CDR3 has 16 amino acids. Written as DNA, the CDR3 is TGTGCCAGCAGTTCGAAGCGGGGGAGCTCCTACAATGAGCAGTTCTTC. It encodes CASSSKRGSSYNEQFF.

This chain joins TRBV5-1 and TRBJ1-1; 7 bases match TRBD1. The CDR3 length is 15 residues. The germline CDR1 and CDR2 sequences are SGHRS and YFSETQ. V shed 4 bases and J 4 bases; nucleotides not matched to a gene: 10. CDR3 region: CASSIGTVRGTEAFF. CDR3 sequence (DNA): TGCGCCAGCAGCATTGGGACAGTACGTGGCACTGAAGCTTTCTTT.

V is TRBV19 and J is TRBJ2-2, with TRBD1 matching over 7 bases. CDR3 length: 15 residues. V shed 5 bases, J shed 4 bases, and the junction held 7 bases outside the gene matches. Germline assignment: CDR1 LNHDA and CDR2 SQIVND (reference sequence). The CDR3: CASSLTGASTGELFF. As DNA, the CDR3 is TGTGCCAGTAGTCTAACAGGGGCGAGCACCGGGGAGCTGTTTTTT.

The sample holds one count of this clone. The rearrangement uses TRBV18 and TRBJ2-5; TRBD1 agrees at 7 bases. The CDR3 extends over 14 amino acids. Trimming cost V 4 bases and J 1 base; bases outside gene matches: 3. The germline CDR1 and CDR2 sequences are KGHSH and LQKENI. CDR3 region: CASSLQGPQETQYF. The CDR3 DNA is TGTGCCAGCTCACTACAGGGGCCCCAAGAGACCCAGTACTTC. Full variable domain (outside the CDR3, taken from reference TRBV18 and TRBJ2-5): NAGVMQNPRHLVRRRGQEARLRCSPMKGHSHVYWYRQLPEEGLKFMVYLQKENIIDESGMPKERFSAEFPKEGPSILRIQQVVRGDSAAYFCASSLQGPQETQYFGPGTRLLVL.

This chain links TRBV5-3 with TRBJ2-1; weak D call: TRBD2 (6 bases). TRBV5-3 is an open reading frame whose function is uncertain. V shed 5 bases and J shed 7 bases, with 25 bases lying between them. CDR3 length: 17 residues. The CDR3 reads CARSNIPFGSCWNEQFF. The CDR3 nucleotides read TGTGCCAGAAGTAATATCCCGTTCGGGAGTTGTTGGAATGAGCAGTTCTTC.

V and J are TRBV5-1 and TRBJ2-2; 7 bases are shared with TRBD2. Germline V CDR1 and CDR2: SGHRS, YFSETQ. This CDR3 region has 14 residues. The J segment lost 5 bases and the V segment lost 8 bases, leaving 9 bases of the junction unmatched. The CDR3 is CARRIAGETGELFF. CDR3 bases: TGCGCCAGGAGGATTGCGGGAGAAACCGGGGAGCTGTTTTTT. Variable domain in full (rest from reference TRBV5-1 and TRBJ2-2): KAGVTQTPRYLIKTRGQQVTLSCSPISGHRSVSWYQQTPGQGLQFLFEYFSETQRNKGNFPGRFSGRQFSNSRSEMNVSTLELGDSALYLCARRIAGETGELFFGEGSRLTVL.

The rearrangement uses TRBV18 and TRBJ1-2; D may be TRBD1 (6 bases). V gave up 7 bases and J gave up 4 bases, with 16 bases separating them. CDR1 is KGHSH, CDR2 LQKENI, per germline. The CDR3 runs to 14 residues. CDR3 in DNA: TGTGCCAGCTTACCCGTGGGGGCGCCCTATGGCTACACCTTC. Its translation is CASLPVGAPYGYTF.

The chain carries TRBV2 and TRBJ1-2, with 8 nucleotides matching TRBD1. CDR3 length: 15 amino acids. Germline CDR1 SNHLY, CDR2 FYNNEI. V trimming: 4 bases; J trimming: 4 bases; junction bases outside the gene matches: 8. The CDR3 coding sequence is TGTGCCAGCAGTGTGGGGACAGGCGCCTTCTATGGCTACACCTTC. It is translated as CASSVGTGAFYGYTF.

V usage is TRBV7-2 and J usage is TRBJ2-1; 11 bases are a match to TRBD2. Germline CDR1 reads SGHTA; CDR2 reads FQGNSA. The V gene end was trimmed by 6 bases and the J gene end by 8 bases; junction bases not matched to a gene: 6. The CDR3 runs 14 residues. The chain's CDR3 is CASRETSGSDEQFF. The CDR3 DNA follows: TGTGCCAGCAGGGAAACTAGCGGGAGTGATGAGCAGTTCTTC.

This clone was counted a few times. This chain links TRBV18 with TRBJ2-1; 11 bases line up with TRBD1. The CDR3 spans 16 residues. From germline, CDR1 is KGHSH and CDR2 LQKENI. The trim removed 5 bases at V and 7 bases at J, leaving 10 bases unmatched. The DNA for the CDR3 is TGTGCCAGCTCATCCTCCGGGACAGGGGGTTTAAATGAGCAGTTCTTC. It yields the protein CASSSSGTGGLNEQFF.

The CDR3 DNA sequence: TGTGCCAGCAGTCCTACTAGAACCGGGGAGCTGTTTTTT. Protein sequence: CASSPTRTGELFF. The rearrangement uses TRBV12-3 or TRBV12-4 and TRBJ2-2; tentatively, D is TRBD2 (5 bases). Trimming cost V 5 bases and J 5 bases, with 9 bases left between them. The CDR3 loop spans 13 amino acids.

Only a few counts were recorded for this clone. The chain is built from TRBV7-2 and TRBJ1-1; D remains unclear. This CDR3 region has 15 residues. Germline V gene data show CDR1 as SGHTA and CDR2 as FQGNSA. The V end was cut by 0 bases, the J end by 0 bases, with 8 bases between. The CDR3 sequence: CASSLAPGMNTEAFF. The DNA for the CDR3 is TGTGCCAGCAGCTTAGCGCCGGGGATGAACACTGAAGCTTTCTTT.

V gene TRBV19 combines with J gene TRBJ1-1; 7 nucleotides line up with TRBD1. CDR3 length equals 15 residues. Germline values: CDR1 LNHDA, CDR2 SQIVND (reference sequence). With V trimmed by 11 bases and J by 3 bases, 15 bases remained unmatched. DNA of the CDR3: TGTGCCGCCAACTCAGGGGGAGGAAGTTACACTGAAGCTTTCTTT. Amino acids: CAANSGGGSYTEAFF.

The CDR3 loop is CASSLTGDVSNQPQHF. The CDR3 nucleotides are TGTGCCAGCAGCTTAACAGGAGATGTTAGCAATCAGCCCCAGCATTTT. V and J are TRBV7-8 and TRBJ1-5; tentatively, D is TRBD1 (5 bases). The V gene's germline CDR1 is SGHVS and CDR2 FQNEAQ. Deletions cut 2 bases from V and 0 bases from J, with 11 bases between. This CDR3 has 16 residues. Full variable domain (missing parts from reference TRBV7-8 and TRBJ1-5): GAGVSQSPRYKVAKRGQDVALRCDPISGHVSLFWYQQALGQGPEFLTYFQNEAQLDKSGLPSDRFFAERPEGSVSTLKIQRTQQEDSAVYLCASSLTGDVSNQPQHFGDGTRLSIL.